These T cell receptor beta chains were read from a single sample in a study of T cells in Graves' hyperthyroidism and ophthalmopathy. TCRdb redid the calling of the multiplex PCR reads with MiXCR, one entry per CDR3 protein. The profile shows some 370,000 distinct CDR3 sequences, more than 12% of them singletons. Sequences were obtained from blood. Every receptor here comes from a man in his fifties with Graves' ophthalmopathy. CDR3s include the opening cysteine and the closing phenylalanine or tryptophan. Fields, in order: J gene, D gene, V gene, clone size, CDR3 protein, CDR3 DNA. The D gene is left open where the match is weak. Clone size is given for some rows only: seen once, a few or many times, or a class if the clone is expanded.

TRBJ1-6 | TRBD1 | TRBV2 | NA | CARRAGGSPLHF | TGTGCCAGAAGGGCAGGGGGTTCACCCCTCCACTTT
TRBJ2-7 | TRBD1 | TRBV24-1 | many | CATSDLTTGKQYF | TGTGCCACCAGTGATTTAACGACAGGGAAGCAGTACTTC
TRBJ1-3 | NA | TRBV10-3 | NA | CAISPGGNKNTIYF | TGTGCCATCAGCCCCGGGGGAAACAAAAACACCATATATTTT
TRBJ2-7 | TRBD2 | TRBV11-2 | many | CASSLGVAGGYEQYF | TGTGCCAGCAGCTTAGGGGTAGCGGGAGGTTACGAGCAGTACTTC
TRBJ2-4 | TRBD2 | TRBV20-1 | few | CSASFLLAGVDKNIQYF | TGCAGTGCTAGTTTCCTACTAGCGGGAGTGGACAAAAACATTCAGTACTTC
TRBJ2-1 | NA | TRBV2 | many | CASDGPSSYNEQFF | TGTGCCAGCGATGGACCTAGCTCCTACAATGAGCAGTTCTTC
TRBJ1-5 | NA | TRBV7-2 | NA | CASSVLGTASNQPQHF | TGTGCCAGCAGCGTCCTGGGGACGGCTAGCAATCAGCCCCAGCATTTT
TRBJ2-5 | NA | TRBV30 | many | CAWSAGQPKETQYF | TGTGCCTGGAGTGCGGGACAACCTAAAGAGACCCAGTACTTC
TRBJ2-3 | TRBD1 | TRBV5-1 | many | CASSLVGTATDTQYF | TGCGCCAGCAGCTTGGTCGGGACAGCGACAGATACGCAGTATTTT
TRBJ2-2 | NA | TRBV9 | NA | CASSPELTTGELFF | TGTGCCAGCAGCCCAGAGCTGACTACCGGGGAGCTGTTTTTT
TRBJ1-2 | NA | TRBV3-1 | NA | CASSPSGADGYTF | TGTGCCAGCAGCCCAAGTGGGGCAGATGGCTACACCTTC
TRBJ2-5 | NA | TRBV25-1 | many | CASSDRRQGETQYF | TGTGCCAGCAGTGATCGGCGGCAGGGAGAGACCCAGTACTTC
TRBJ2-4 | NA | TRBV29-1 | once | CSVVGVRGTVNIQYF | TGCAGCGTTGTAGGGGTGAGAGGGACGGTAAACATTCAGTACTTC
TRBJ2-3 | NA | TRBV24-1 | many | CATSDLTAGLSTDTQYF | TGTGCCACCAGTGATTTAACAGCGGGCCTTAGCACAGATACGCAGTATTTT
TRBJ1-2 | NA | TRBV19 | few | CASRELYGYTF | TGTGCCAGTCGCGAACTCTATGGCTACACCTTC
TRBJ2-7 | NA | TRBV28 | many | CASRPKTGPVFFEQYF | TGTGCCAGCAGACCTAAGACAGGTCCCGTATTCTTCGAGCAGTACTTC
TRBJ2-5 | NA | TRBV18 | many | CASSPIGPGETQYF | TGTGCCAGCTCACCAATTGGGCCTGGGGAGACCCAGTACTTC
TRBJ2-5 | TRBD1 | TRBV12-3/TRBV12-4 | NA | CASSFKGARETQYF | TGTGCCAGCAGTTTTAAGGGGGCGCGCGAGACCCAGTACTTC
TRBJ2-7 | TRBD1 | TRBV6-2/TRBV6-3 | many | CASSYAISGTGTYEQYF | TGTGCCAGCAGTTACGCTATCTCCGGGACAGGGACCTACGAGCAGTACTTC
TRBJ1-3 | NA | TRBV28 | NA | CASTRGGTSSGNTIYF | TGTGCCAGCACCCGGGGGGGGACCAGCTCTGGAAACACCATATATTTT
TRBJ2-5 | TRBD1 | TRBV5-1 | few | CASSTNTGDETQYF | TGCGCCAGCAGTACTAATACAGGGGATGAGACCCAGTACTTC
TRBJ2-7 | TRBD2 | TRBV29-1 | few | CSVVTGGARNEQYF | TGCAGCGTTGTGACGGGGGGGGCGCGCAACGAGCAGTACTTC
TRBJ1-2 | TRBD1 | TRBV19 | few | CASNDREFLRRGYTF | TGTGCCAGTAATGACAGGGAGTTTCTTCGGCGCGGCTACACCTTC
TRBJ1-1 | NA | TRBV20-1 | NA | CSATRGVRTEAFF | TGCAGTGCCACGAGGGGGGTTCGGACTGAAGCTTTCTTT
TRBJ2-7 | NA | TRBV12-5 | few | CASGLEAGRSYEQYF | TGTGCTAGTGGTTTGGAAGCCGGGAGATCCTACGAGCAGTACTTC
TRBJ2-5 | TRBD2 | TRBV7-2 | many | CASRTSGSLGTQYF | TGTGCCAGCAGGACTAGCGGGAGTTTGGGGACCCAGTACTTC
TRBJ2-1 | TRBD2 | TRBV7-3 | many | CASSLSRGSPSYNEQFF | TGTGCCAGCAGCTTAAGTCGCGGGAGCCCCTCTTACAATGAGCAGTTCTTC
TRBJ1-2 | NA | TRBV18 | many | CASSPLGAGYTF | TGTGCCAGCTCACCATTGGGTGCTGGCTACACCTTC